The subject of this entry is one T cell receptor beta chain. The CDR3 is made up of 16 amino acids. Germline-derived CDR1 and CDR2 are SGHAT and FQNNGV. Unmatched junction bases numbered 12, after V lost 6 bases and J lost 5 bases. The data are from a study of blood T cell repertoires in COVID-19. Study as a whole: Acute and convalescent COVID-19 samples came from the United States, Italy and Spain.

Data came from immunoSEQ multiplex PCR; TCRdb stores just in-frame clones and leaves some out. The table lists around 130,000 clones, around nine tenths of them singletons, with about 17% in the top ten. The sequence came from a man over 45 with active or convalescent COVID-19. This chain joins TRBV11-2 and TRBJ2-1; 8 nucleotides match TRBD2. The source material was peripheral blood. CDR3 DNA: TGTGCCAGCAGGGCTAGGGTTAGCGGGATAGACAATGAGCAGTTCTTC. Amino acids: CASRARVSGIDNEQFF.